Given below is one TCR beta chain in context. Its antigen is undetermined. TCRdb re-called the RT-PCR reads through MiXCR, storing one row per CDR3 protein. The sample includes roughly 180,000 distinct CDR3 sequences, around a tenth seen only once; the top ten take about a tenth. The data belong to a study of response to subunit inactivated influenza vaccine. CDR3 length equals 15 residues. The V gene's germline CDR1 is SGHTA and CDR2 FQGNSA. Trimming cost V 1 base and J 3 bases; bases outside gene matches: 1. General study results and limits: Authors suggested seasonal influenza vaccinations each recruit few new T cells.

This specimen was non-naive T cells sorted from PBMCs, taken on the day of vaccination. The chain joins TRBV7-2 to TRBJ2-2, with 8 bases that match TRBD2. This sequence originates from a man aged 45-60 years who received an inactivated influenza vaccine. The CDR3 DNA reads TGTGCCAGCAGCTTAGTCGGGGGGGACACCGGGGAGCTGTTTTTT. Amino acid sequence: CASSLVGGDTGELFF.